This record looks at one TCR beta chain sequence and its context. Its antigen is still unknown. Trimming cost V 3 bases and J 3 bases; bases outside gene matches: 12. Germline-derived CDR1 and CDR2 are MDHEN and SYDVKM. The CDR3 is 17 amino acids. Researchers ran the PCR with 60 Vbeta and 13 Jbeta primers. This table comes from immunoSEQ multiplex PCR, and its TCRdb copy is limited to in-frame clones, with some not included. Among about 180,000 clones, more than 65% were seen once, and the ten largest hold over 2%. The data derive from a study of cytomegalovirus exposure and HLA in healthy donors. Whole-study context: Caucasian-associated ancestry cluster membership applied to just over 80% of around 400 genotyped donors.

The study's findings and limits: Most of the TCR beta V segments (in an earlier analysis) were productive either about 87% or about 30% of the time. Immune exposure information available was restricted to CMV serostatus.

The chain employs TRBV28 and TRBJ1-2; 8 bases fit TRBD1. The sample was PBMCs. The receptor was isolated from a woman younger than 45 in good health and CMV-seropositive. The CDR3, as DNA: TGTGCCAGCAGTTTCCGGACAGGGCTCATTAGCGACTATGGCTACACCTTC. Translation: CASSFRTGLISDYGYTF.